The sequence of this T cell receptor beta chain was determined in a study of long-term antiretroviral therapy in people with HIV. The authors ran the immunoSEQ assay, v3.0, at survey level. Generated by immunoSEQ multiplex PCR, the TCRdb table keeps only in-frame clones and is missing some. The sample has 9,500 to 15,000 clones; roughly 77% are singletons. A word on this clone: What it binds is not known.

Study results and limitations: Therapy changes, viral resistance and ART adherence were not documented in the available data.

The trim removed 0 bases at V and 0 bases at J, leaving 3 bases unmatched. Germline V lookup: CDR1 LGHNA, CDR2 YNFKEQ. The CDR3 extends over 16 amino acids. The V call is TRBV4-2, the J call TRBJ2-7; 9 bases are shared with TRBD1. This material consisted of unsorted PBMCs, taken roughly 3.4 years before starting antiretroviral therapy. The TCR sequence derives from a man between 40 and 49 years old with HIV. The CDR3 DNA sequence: TGTGCCAGCAGCCAAGATCCGGGACAGGGCTCCTACGAGCAGTACTTC. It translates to CASSQDPGQGSYEQYF.